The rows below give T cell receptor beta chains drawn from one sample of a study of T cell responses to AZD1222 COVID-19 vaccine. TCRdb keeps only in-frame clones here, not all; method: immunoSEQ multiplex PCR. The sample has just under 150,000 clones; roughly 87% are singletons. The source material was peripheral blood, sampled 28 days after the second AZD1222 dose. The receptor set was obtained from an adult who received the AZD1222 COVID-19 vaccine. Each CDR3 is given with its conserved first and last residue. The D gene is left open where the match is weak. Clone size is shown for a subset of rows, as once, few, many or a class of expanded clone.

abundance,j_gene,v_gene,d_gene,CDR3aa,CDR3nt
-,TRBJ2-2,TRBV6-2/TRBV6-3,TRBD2,CASSYSGLAGDPSTSGELFF,TGTGCCAGCAGTTACTCGGGACTAGCGGGAGATCCCTCTACGTCCGGGGAGCTGTTTTTT
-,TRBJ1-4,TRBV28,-,CASIGPGEYEKLFF,TGTGCCAGCATTGGACCGGGCGAGTATGAAAAACTGTTTTTT
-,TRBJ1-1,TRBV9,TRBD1,CASSVGPGGTEAFF,TGTGCCAGCAGCGTAGGTCCAGGGGGCACTGAAGCTTTCTTT
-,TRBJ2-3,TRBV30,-,CAWRPTGYKSTQYF,TGTGCCTGGAGACCGACGGGGTATAAGAGTACGCAGTATTTT
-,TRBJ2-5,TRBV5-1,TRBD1,CASSLVSFGAGGDQTQYF,TGCGCCAGCAGCTTGGTATCGTTTGGGGCAGGGGGCGATCAGACCCAGTACTTC
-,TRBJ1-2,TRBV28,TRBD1,CASRQGAPAYGYTF,TGTGCCAGCAGACAGGGGGCCCCGGCCTATGGCTACACCTTC
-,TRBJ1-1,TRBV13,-,CASRPPGPPLGRTEAFF,TGTGCCAGCAGGCCCCCGGGTCCCCCTCTGGGGAGGACTGAAGCTTTCTTT
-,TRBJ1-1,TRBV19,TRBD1,CASNPGTGETEAFF,TGTGCCAGTAACCCCGGGACAGGGGAGACTGAAGCTTTCTTT
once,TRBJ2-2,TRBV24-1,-,CATREGNDGELFF,TGTGCCACCAGAGAGGGGAACGACGGGGAGCTGTTTTTT
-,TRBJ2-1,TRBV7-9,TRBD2,CASSLGREPDNEQFF,TGTGCCAGCAGCTTAGGGCGGGAGCCCGACAATGAGCAGTTCTTC
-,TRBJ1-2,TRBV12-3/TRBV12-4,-,CASSFRRGEGYTF,TGTGCCAGCAGTTTTCGCAGAGGAGAAGGCTACACCTTC
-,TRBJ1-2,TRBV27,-,CASSLVGHPNYGYTF,TGTGCCAGCAGTTTAGTTGGACACCCTAACTATGGCTACACCTTC
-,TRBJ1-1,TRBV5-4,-,CASSQPDTEAFF,TGTGCCAGCAGCCAACCAGATACTGAAGCTTTCTTT
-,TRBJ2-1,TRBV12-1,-,CASSLRLAESYNEQFF,TGTGCCAGCAGCTTGAGACTAGCGGAATCCTACAATGAGCAGTTCTTC
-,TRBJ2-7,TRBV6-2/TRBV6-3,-,CASSFPPYEGLPGEQYF,TGTGCCAGCAGTTTCCCCCCCTATGAGGGACTCCCGGGTGAGCAGTACTTC
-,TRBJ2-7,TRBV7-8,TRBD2,CASSLRLAGTLSYEQYF,TGTGCCAGCAGCCTCCGACTAGCGGGCACCCTCTCCTACGAGCAGTACTTC
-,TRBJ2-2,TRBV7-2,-,CASSSPQSGELFF,TGTGCCAGCAGCTCCCCCCAGTCCGGGGAGCTGTTTTTT
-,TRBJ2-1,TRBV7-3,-,CASSLGVAFDDEQFF,TGTGCCAGCAGCTTAGGGGTAGCGTTTGACGATGAGCAGTTCTTC
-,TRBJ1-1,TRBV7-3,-,CASSLSSGNTEAFF,TGTGCCAGCAGCTTGAGTTCAGGGAACACTGAAGCTTTCTTT
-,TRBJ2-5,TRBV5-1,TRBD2,CASSEGDSSGPGETQYF,TGCGCCAGCAGCGAAGGGGACTCTAGCGGCCCTGGGGAGACCCAGTACTTC
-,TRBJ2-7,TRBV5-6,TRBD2,CASSSGRTSGYYEQYF,TGTGCCAGCAGCTCGGGGCGGACTAGCGGCTACTACGAGCAGTACTTC
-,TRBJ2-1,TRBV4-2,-,CASSQDRDYLGDNEQFF,TGTGCCAGCAGCCAAGACCGAGACTACCTCGGGGACAATGAGCAGTTCTTC
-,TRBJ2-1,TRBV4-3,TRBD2,CASSQESPLAGGFYNEQFF,TGCGCCAGCAGCCAAGAGTCCCCACTAGCGGGAGGATTCTACAATGAGCAGTTCTTC
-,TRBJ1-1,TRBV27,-,CASSPNYANTEAFF,TGTGCCAGCAGTCCAAATTATGCGAACACTGAAGCTTTCTTT
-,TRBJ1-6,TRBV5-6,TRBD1,CASSPRDSYSPLHF,TGTGCCAGCAGCCCGAGGGACAGCTATTCACCCCTCCACTTT
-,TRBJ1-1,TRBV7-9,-,CASSHSGANTEAFF,TGTGCCAGCAGCCATTCCGGGGCGAACACTGAAGCTTTCTTT
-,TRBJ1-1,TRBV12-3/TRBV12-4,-,CASSLDRTGAFF,TGTGCCAGCAGTTTAGACAGGACCGGAGCTTTCTTT
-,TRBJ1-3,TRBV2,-,CASSAEGNSGNTIYF,TGTGCCAGCAGTGCTGAGGGGAATTCCGGAAACACCATATATTTT
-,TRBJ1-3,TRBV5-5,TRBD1,CASTSDRGRSSGNTIYF,TGTGCCAGCACCTCCGACAGGGGCCGTAGCTCTGGAAACACCATATATTTT
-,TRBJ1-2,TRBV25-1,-,CASSTHAGTIDGYTF,TGTGCCAGCAGTACCCACGCCGGGACCATCGATGGCTACACCTTC
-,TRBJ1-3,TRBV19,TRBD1,CASRSGQTLDTIYF,TGTGCCAGTAGATCGGGACAGACCTTAGACACCATATATTTT
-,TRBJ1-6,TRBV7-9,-,CASSFLREGSPLHF,TGTGCCAGCAGCTTCTTGAGGGAAGGTTCACCCCTCCACTTT